The 32 T cell receptor beta chains presented below share a single source sample, sequenced in a study of blood T cell repertoires in COVID-19. The repertoire was sequenced with immunoSEQ multiplex PCR; TCRdb's copy has only in-frame clones and lacks some. In the table there are some 250,000 clones, roughly 91% of which are singletons. The specimen sequenced was PBMCs or T cells enriched from blood (not recorded which). The receptors were gathered from a man aged 40-50 years who had recovered from COVID-19.

The V gene is TRBV6-5, the J gene TRBJ1-2; 8 nucleotides line up with TRBD1. After removal of 6 bases from V and 8 bases from J, the junction contained 14 bases not matched to a gene. CDR1 is MNHEY and CDR2 is SVGAGI in the germline V gene. The CDR3 is 15 residues long. The CDR3 coding sequence is TGTGCCAGCAGCCCAACGGGGCAGGGGGCAAGAGGCTACACCTTC. Protein product: CASSPTGQGARGYTF.

V usage is TRBV4-1 and J usage is TRBJ2-7; no definite D call. CDR3 length: 15 residues. Germline CDR1 MGHRA, CDR2 YSYEKL. Trimming removed 1 base from V and 3 bases from J, with 13 bases in between. The CDR3 loop reads CASSQGRSTDYEQYF. The CDR3, as DNA: TGCGCCAGCAGCCAAGGGCGGAGTACGGACTACGAGCAGTACTTC.

The chain combines TRBV5-5 with TRBJ2-7; 7 bases are a match to TRBD2. CDR3 length equals 14 residues. Germline lookup yields CDR1 SGHKS and CDR2 YYEKEE (reference sequence). Trimming at V came to 2 bases and at J to 6 bases, leaving 8 bases not matched to a gene. The CDR3 sequence: CASSLPGLPGEQYF. The CDR3 bases are TGTGCCAGCAGCTTACCGGGACTACCGGGCGAGCAGTACTTC.

The chain uses TRBV27 and TRBJ2-3, with D maybe TRBD1 (6 bases). The CDR3 is 14 residues long. The germline V gene has CDR1 MNHEY and CDR2 SMNVEV (reference sequence). Trimming took 4 bases from V and 6 from J, leaving 14 bases between them. The CDR3: CASSSRSQGDTQYF. The CDR3 region has the DNA TGTGCCAGCAGTTCCCGGTCCCAGGGGGATACGCAGTATTTT.

The chain has TRBV3-1 (or the pseudogene TRBV3-2) and TRBJ2-2; 7 bases agree with TRBD1. J was trimmed by 3 bases and V by 5 bases; bases with no gene match: 6. The CDR3 has 15 amino acids. In germline, CDR1 is LGHDT, CDR2 YNNKEL (reference sequence). CDR3 in DNA: TGTGCCAGCAGCGGAGACAGGGAATACACCGGGGAGCTGTTTTTT. Translated, it gives CASSGDREYTGELFF.

The genes are TRBV2 and TRBJ2-7; 12 bases map to TRBD1. In germline, CDR1 is SNHLY, CDR2 FYNNEI. V lost 10 bases to trimming and J lost 4 bases; unmatched junction nucleotides: 11. The CDR3 has 15 amino acids. The CDR3: CATVQSGQGAYEQYF. In DNA, the CDR3 is TGTGCCACCGTTCAGTCGGGACAGGGGGCTTACGAGCAGTACTTC.

The chain joins TRBV7-3 to TRBJ2-2; 9 nucleotides match TRBD1. The ends lost 5 bases at V and 6 bases at J; junction bases unmatched: 10. This CDR3 has 16 amino acids. Germline lookup yields CDR1 SGHTA and CDR2 FQGTGA. The CDR3 protein is CASSLQGALEAGELFF. The CDR3 coding sequence is TGTGCCAGCAGCCTACAGGGGGCCCTTGAGGCCGGGGAGCTGTTTTTT.

The chain joins TRBV14 to TRBJ1-6; 8 bases match TRBD1. CDR1 is SGHDN, CDR2 FVKESK, per germline. V dropped 0 bases and J dropped 9; count of bases not matched to a gene: 10. This CDR3 is 17 amino acids long. DNA for the CDR3: TGTGCCAGCAGCCAAGATACAGGACAGGGAATTTTTTCACCCCTCCACTTT. Its translation: CASSQDTGQGIFSPLHF.

This clone showed up just once. This sequence joins TRBV5-1 and TRBJ2-7, with 7 nucleotides matching TRBD1. CDR1 SGHRS and CDR2 YFSETQ come from the germline V gene. The CDR3 has 14 amino acids. Trimming took 4 bases from V and 3 from J; bases not matched to a gene: 7. CDR3 protein: CASSLRRQGYEQYF. The CDR3 nucleotides read TGCGCCAGCAGCCTACGGAGACAGGGCTACGAGCAGTACTTC.

The J gene is TRBJ1-2, the V gene TRBV30; 7 bases are shared with TRBD1. Trimming took 5 bases from V and 3 from J; bases not matched to a gene: 12. CDR1 GTSNPN and CDR2 SVGIG come from the germline V gene (reference sequence). The CDR3 is 15 amino acids. CDR3 amino acids: CAWGKQGLPDYGYTF. CDR3 in DNA: TGTGCCTGGGGTAAACAGGGGCTCCCTGACTATGGCTACACCTTC.

This rearrangement joins TRBV5-4 to TRBJ1-2, with D perhaps TRBD1 (5 bases). The germline CDR1 and CDR2 sequences are SGHNT and YYREEE (reference sequence). Trimming took 4 bases from V and 2 from J, leaving 15 bases between them. This CDR3 contains 15 residues. CDR3 DNA: TGTGCCAGCAGCCTGCGTTCGGGGGTAAACTATGGCTACACCTTC. Encoded protein: CASSLRSGVNYGYTF.

The V gene is TRBV7-8, the J gene TRBJ2-3, with D perhaps TRBD2 (6 bases). Trimming took off 2 bases at V and 0 bases at J, with 9 bases between the two ends. Germline CDR1 is SGHVS and CDR2 is FQNEAQ. The CDR3 has 15 amino acids. The DNA of the CDR3 is TGTGCCAGCAGCTTAACGGGAGCTAGCACAGATACGCAGTATTTT. It codes for CASSLTGASTDTQYF.

The chain uses TRBV3-1 (or the pseudogene TRBV3-2) and TRBJ1-3; D uncertain. Germline V lookup: CDR1 LGHDT, CDR2 YNNKEL (reference sequence). Trimming took 4 bases from V and 0 from J, leaving 16 bases between them. The CDR3 extends over 17 amino acids. DNA of the CDR3: TGTGCCAGCAGCCCCTATCTGAGAGGAAACTCTGGAAACACCATATATTTT. The encoded protein is CASSPYLRGNSGNTIYF.

CDR3 in amino acids: CASSQMRGSSTYNEQFF. The CDR3 DNA reads as TGTGCCAGCAGCCAGATGCGGGGGTCTAGCACCTACAATGAGCAGTTCTTC. The chain joins TRBV7-3 to TRBJ2-1, with 7 bases matching TRBD2. CDR1 is SGHTA, CDR2 FQGTGA, per germline. The CDR3 has 17 amino acids. V dropped 5 bases and J dropped 2; count of bases not matched to a gene: 12.

The rearrangement uses TRBV28 and TRBJ1-5; D is possibly TRBD1 (5 bases). From germline, CDR1 is MDHEN and CDR2 SYDVKM. This CDR3 has 14 residues. V lost 4 bases and J 4 bases, leaving 11 bases between the germline ends. CDR3 loop: CASSSIGGNQPQHF. DNA of the CDR3: TGTGCCAGCAGTTCTATCGGGGGGAATCAGCCCCAGCATTTT.

The chain has TRBV29-1 and TRBJ2-7; 10 bases line up with TRBD1. CDR3 length: 15 amino acids. The V and J ends lost 3 bases and 2 bases, in that order; junction bases with no gene match: 7. Germline-derived CDR1 and CDR2 are SQVTM and ANQGSEA. The CDR3 coding sequence is TGCAGCGTTGACATAGACAGGGGGCCAACCTACGAGCAGTACTTC. Translating gives CSVDIDRGPTYEQYF.

The genes are TRBV29-1 and TRBJ2-7; 7 bases agree with TRBD2. Germline CDR1 SQVTM, CDR2 ANQGSEA. There are 13 residues in the CDR3. The V gene end was trimmed by 5 bases and the J gene end by 1 base; junction bases not matched to a gene: 5. CDR3 nucleotides: TGCAGCGTTAAGGGAGGGTCTTCCTACGAGCAGTACTTC. Translating it yields CSVKGGSSYEQYF.

The V gene is TRBV28, the J gene TRBJ2-4; 12 bases agree with TRBD2. This CDR3 spans 18 amino acids. With V trimmed by 4 bases and J by 6 bases, 13 bases remained unmatched. CDR1 and CDR2 (germline): MDHEN, SYDVKM. The CDR3 region is CASSSILAGGGARNIQYF. CDR3 DNA sequence: TGTGCCAGCAGTTCAATACTAGCGGGAGGAGGGGCAAGAAACATTCAGTACTTC.

This clone is a singleton in its sample. The rearrangement uses TRBV6-2 or TRBV6-3 and TRBJ2-3; 8 nucleotides agree with TRBD2. The CDR3 sequence is 18 residues long. V lost 3 bases and J lost 2; bases outside the gene matches: 13. Germline V lookup: CDR1 MNHEY, CDR2 SVGEGT. The CDR3 is CASSYSTGGGEVTDTQYF. The CDR3 DNA is TGTGCCAGCAGTTATTCGACGGGAGGGGGAGAAGTCACAGATACGCAGTATTTT.

The chain joins TRBV24-1 to TRBJ2-3; the match to TRBD1 covers 12 bases. Germline values: CDR1 KGHDR, CDR2 SFDVKD. CDR3 length: 18 amino acids. The V and J ends lost 3 bases and 3 bases, in that order; junction bases with no gene match: 9. CDR3 sequence (DNA): TGTGCCACCAGTGATGCTACGGGACAGGGGGCGAGGACAGATACGCAGTATTTT. Amino acid sequence: CATSDATGQGARTDTQYF.

This CDR3 is CASSLLGQGYEQYF. In DNA form, the CDR3 reads TGTGCCAGCAGCTTATTGGGGCAGGGCTACGAGCAGTACTTC. This chain joins TRBV7-2 and TRBJ2-7; perhaps TRBD1 as D (5 bases). CDR1 and CDR2 (germline): SGHTA, FQGNSA. Trimming removed 2 bases from V and 3 bases from J, with 11 bases in between. The CDR3 length is 14 residues.

The J gene is TRBJ1-4, the V gene TRBV5-1, with a possible D match to TRBD1 (6 bases). Between the trimmed V and J ends, which lost 4 bases and 8 bases, there was a span of 15 bases. Looked up from germline, CDR1 is SGHRS and CDR2 is YFSETQ. The CDR3 covers 14 residues. In nucleotides, the CDR3 is TGCGCCAGCAGCGGACAGATCGCCGGCGAAAAACTGTTTTTT. This codes for CASSGQIAGEKLFF.

The chain combines TRBV28 with TRBJ2-7, with TRBD1 as a possible D gene (6 bases). V lost 6 bases and J 0 bases, leaving 9 bases between the germline ends. Germline loops: CDR1 MDHEN, CDR2 SYDVKM. The CDR3 covers 13 residues. CDR3 in amino acids: CASSRQASYEQYF. CDR3 DNA: TGTGCCAGCAGCAGACAGGCCTCCTACGAGCAGTACTTC.

The chain links TRBV6-5 to TRBJ1-2; TRBD1 is a possible D gene (6 bases). With 2 bases removed from V and 4 bases from J, the gap between germline ends came to 14 bases. The germline V gene encodes CDR1 MNHEY and CDR2 SVGAGI. The CDR3 loop spans 15 amino acids. Here the CDR3 DNA reads TGTGCCAGCAGTTACGTCGTCGACAGGACCTATGGCTACACCTTC. Its translation: CASSYVVDRTYGYTF.

The chain is built from TRBV25-1 and TRBJ1-3; the match to TRBD1 covers 12 bases. Germline V gene lookup returns CDR1 MGHDK and CDR2 SYGVNS. CDR3 length: 16 amino acids. Trimming at V came to 1 base and at J to 4 bases, leaving 2 bases not matched to a gene. This CDR3 is CASSEWDRGRGNTIYF. In nucleotides, the CDR3 is TGTGCCAGCAGTGAATGGGACAGGGGGCGAGGAAACACCATATATTTT.

The V and J genes are TRBV30 and TRBJ1-2, with D unclear. This CDR3 comprises 15 residues. The V and J ends lost 1 base and 4 bases respectively, with 16 bases between them. Per the germline V gene, CDR1 is GTSNPN and CDR2 is SVGIG (reference sequence). In nucleotides, the CDR3 is TGTGCCTGGAGTGGACGGTGGAGGGAAGGCTATGGCTACACCTTC. This sequence encodes CAWSGRWREGYGYTF.

The chain combines TRBV10-1 with TRBJ1-1, with a tentative D call TRBD1 (5 bases). In germline, CDR1 is WNHNN, CDR2 SYGVQD (reference sequence). Trimming stripped 6 bases from V and 4 bases from J, with 15 bases between. There are 14 residues in the CDR3. CDR3 DNA: TGCGCCAGCAGCCCCATCCGAGACAGCACTGAAGCTTTCTTT. Its protein product is CASSPIRDSTEAFF.

The rearrangement joins TRBV4-1 to TRBJ2-3; D remains unclear. Trimming pared 2 bases from V and 4 bases from J, leaving 13 bases between. CDR1 is MGHRA, CDR2 YSYEKL, per germline. This CDR3 is built from 15 residues. CDR3 loop: CASSQTPRVSDTQYF. In DNA form, the CDR3 reads TGCGCCAGCAGCCAAACTCCCCGAGTCTCAGATACGCAGTATTTT.

The table lists this clone with a few counts. This chain uses TRBV6-5 with TRBJ1-3, with D uncertain. The CDR3 has 15 residues. Deletions cut 3 bases from V and 0 bases from J, with 9 bases between. The germline CDR1 and CDR2 sequences are MNHEY and SVGAGI. CDR3 nucleotides: TGTGCCAGCAGTTATGCGGCGGCCTCTGGAAACACCATATATTTT. Translated: CASSYAAASGNTIYF.

The V call is TRBV28, the J call TRBJ1-2; 10 nucleotides match TRBD1. From germline, CDR1 is MDHEN and CDR2 SYDVKM. V was pared by 5 bases and J by 4 bases, with 4 bases of the junction left unmatched. The length of the CDR3 is 14 residues. The CDR3 protein is CASSTGTGVYGYTF. The CDR3 DNA reads TGTGCCAGCAGTACGGGGACAGGGGTCTATGGCTACACCTTC.

This clone is a singleton in its sample. The rearrangement uses TRBV13 and TRBJ2-3, with a tentative D call TRBD2 (6 bases). Germline CDR1 and CDR2: PRHDT and FYEKMQ (reference sequence). This CDR3 contains 15 residues. V was trimmed by 4 bases and J by 1 base, leaving 12 bases between them. Here the CDR3 DNA reads TGTGCCAGCAGCTACTGGGACTTGGGCACAGATACGCAGTATTTT. Translating it yields CASSYWDLGTDTQYF. Variable domain in full (rest from reference TRBV13 and TRBJ2-3): AAGVIQSPRHLIKEKRETATLKCYPIPRHDTVYWYQQGPGQDPQFLISFYEKMQSDKGSIPDRFSAQQFSDYHSELNMSSLELGDSALYFCASSYWDLGTDTQYFGPGTRLTVL.

The rearrangement uses TRBV7-6 and TRBJ1-3; D call uncertain. Germline V CDR1 and CDR2: SGHVS, FNYEAQ. V gave up 5 bases and J gave up 4 bases, with 9 bases separating them. CDR3 length: 13 residues. The CDR3 DNA follows: TGTGCCAGCAGCGCGACTGGGGGAAACACCATATATTTT. Residues: CASSATGGNTIYF.